This T cell receptor beta chain was sequenced for a study of T cell responses to AZD1222 COVID-19 vaccine (dated by TCRdb to 2020 to 2023). Concerning the study at large: AZD1222 recipients whose second dose came at about 4 weeks and those whose second dose came at about 12 weeks were combined into one group, since spike-specific TCR depth and breadth did not differ between the two schedules. TCR sequencing was performed for fewer than 250 trial participants, of whom about 200 were given two doses of AZD1222 and about 25 were given two doses of MenACWY control vaccine. Trial participants were enrolled into age subgroups of 18-55, 56-69 and 70-plus years, which contained 148, 28 and 57 TCR-sequenced participants, respectively. Overall results and qualifications from the work: A significant rise in spike-specific TCR breadth and depth was observed after two AZD1222 doses relative to day 0 and relative to MenACWY recipients. In the small 56-69-year group, the increase in depth fell short of significance, most likely because of low power. Nearly half of unique spike-specific TCRs reportedly recognized epitopes outside regions mutated in the B.1.351 and B.1.1.7 variants. CD4 TCRs associated with the vaccine covered the entire spike protein, and the dominant responses were in regions 160-218 and 743-854. Participants were mostly white British and included more females than males, and it was suggested by the authors that clonal diversity may have been underestimated. Only five or six AZD1222 recipients were SARS-CoV-2 seropositive at baseline, limiting conclusions about previously exposed vaccinees. Because no samples from the day 14 peak response were available, repertoires could be characterized only after the peak T cell response.

The CDR3 regions of human TCRbeta chains were analyzed by immunosequencing. In the paper's pipeline: TCRs in the repertoires were matched against a reference library of SARS-CoV-2-specific TCRs that had been generated with the MIRA antigen-specificity platform. Breadth meant the fraction of unique TCRs that were SARS-CoV-2-associated, whereas depth meant the fraction of total T cells that were SARS-CoV-2-associated. Each spike-specific TCR was assigned to its reactive spike region and to a CD4 or CD8 class using the MIRA data. Log10-transformed breadth and depth values were compared by one-way ANOVA with Sidak's multiple comparisons tests. The table was pulled from immuneACCESS by TCRdb, which kept in-frame rearrangements only. Such tables lose some clones; where checked, under half of the loss comes from unresolved V genes, and the rest has no known cause. The V and J calls and clone size come from that table; D and trimming were worked out from the DNA. The sample data list 130,000 to 150,000 clones, and about 90% of these were observed just once. 4% to 6% of the sample lies in the top ten.

A note on this clone: Its antigen remains unidentified. Per-base quality was not reported, and no clone a single base away is much larger than it.

The germline ends are 20 bases apart after V is trimmed by 5 bases and J by 3 bases. The CDR3 goes from the cysteine to the phenylalanine over 16 residues. Of all the DNA, just the CDR3 is kept, 48 bases in frame from base 1. The germline V gene encodes CDR1 MNHEY and CDR2 SVGEGT. The time point label for this specimen denotes: baseline before first vaccination. The vaccinee samples were drawn from two UK trials, COV001 and COV002, one of which was a single-blind randomized controlled phase 2/3 trial testing AZD1222 (ChAdOx1 nCoV-19) in healthy adults. For TCRbeta chain sequencing, PBMC samples were collected from trial participants at day 0 and at day 28 after the second dose.

This receptor was taken from an adult in good health. This sequence uses TRBV6-2 or TRBV6-3 and TRBJ2-7; the D gene is unclear. The specimen was peripheral blood, collected on day 0 of AZD1222 vaccination. Here the CDR3 is given as CASSLLGFNLYYEQYF. The sequenced DNA is TGTGCCAGCAGTCTTTTAGGGTTCAACCTTTACTACGAGCAGTACTTC.